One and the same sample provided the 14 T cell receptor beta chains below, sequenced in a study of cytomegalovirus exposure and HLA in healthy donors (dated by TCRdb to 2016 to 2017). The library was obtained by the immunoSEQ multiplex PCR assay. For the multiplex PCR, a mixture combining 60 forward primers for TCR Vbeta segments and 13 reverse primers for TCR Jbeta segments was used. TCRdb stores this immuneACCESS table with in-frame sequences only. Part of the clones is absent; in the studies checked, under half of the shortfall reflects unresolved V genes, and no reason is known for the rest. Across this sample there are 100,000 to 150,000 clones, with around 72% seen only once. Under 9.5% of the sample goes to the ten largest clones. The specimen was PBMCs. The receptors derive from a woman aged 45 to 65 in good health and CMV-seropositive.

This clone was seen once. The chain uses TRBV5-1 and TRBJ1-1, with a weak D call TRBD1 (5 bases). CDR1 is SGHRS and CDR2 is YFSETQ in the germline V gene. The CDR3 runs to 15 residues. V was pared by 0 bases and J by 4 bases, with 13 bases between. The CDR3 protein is CASSLGNTGGTEAFF. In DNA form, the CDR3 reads TGCGCCAGCAGCTTGGGAAACACGGGGGGCACTGAAGCTTTCTTT.

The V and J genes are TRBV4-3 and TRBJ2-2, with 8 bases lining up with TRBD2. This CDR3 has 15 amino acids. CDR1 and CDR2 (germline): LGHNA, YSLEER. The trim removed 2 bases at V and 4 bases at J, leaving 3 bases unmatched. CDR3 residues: CASSQIAGLTGELFF. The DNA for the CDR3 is TGCGCCAGCAGCCAAATAGCGGGACTCACCGGGGAGCTGTTTTTT.

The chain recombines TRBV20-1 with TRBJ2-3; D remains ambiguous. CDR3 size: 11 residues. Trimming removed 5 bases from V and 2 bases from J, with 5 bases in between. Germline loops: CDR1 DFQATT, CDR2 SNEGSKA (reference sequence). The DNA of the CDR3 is TGCAGTGCTGCGGACACAGATACGCAGTATTTT. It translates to CSAADTDTQYF.

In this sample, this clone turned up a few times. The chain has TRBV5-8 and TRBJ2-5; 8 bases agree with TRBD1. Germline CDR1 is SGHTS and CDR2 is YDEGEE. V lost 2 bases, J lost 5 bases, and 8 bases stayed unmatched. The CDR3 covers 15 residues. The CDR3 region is CASSFQGAQGETQYF. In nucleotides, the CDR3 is TGTGCCAGCAGCTTTCAGGGGGCGCAGGGGGAGACCCAGTACTTC.

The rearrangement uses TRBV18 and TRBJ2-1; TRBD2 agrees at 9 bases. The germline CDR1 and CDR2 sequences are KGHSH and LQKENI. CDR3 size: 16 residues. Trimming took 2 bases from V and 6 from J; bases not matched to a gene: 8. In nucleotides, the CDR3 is TGTGCCAGCTCACCAGTTCGGACTAGCGCTTTCAATGAGCAGTTCTTC. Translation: CASSPVRTSAFNEQFF.

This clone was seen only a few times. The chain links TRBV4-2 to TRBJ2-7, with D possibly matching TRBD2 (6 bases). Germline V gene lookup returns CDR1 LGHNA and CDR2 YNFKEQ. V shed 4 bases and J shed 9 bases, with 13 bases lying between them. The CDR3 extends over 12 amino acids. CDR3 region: CASSPGTVRQYF. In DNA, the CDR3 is TGTGCCAGCAGCCCCGGGACTGTACGGCAGTACTTC.

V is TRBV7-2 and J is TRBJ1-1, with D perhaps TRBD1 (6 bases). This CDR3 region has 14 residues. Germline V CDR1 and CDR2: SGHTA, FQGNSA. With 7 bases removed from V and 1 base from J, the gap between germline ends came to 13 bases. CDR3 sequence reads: CASTREGGNTEAFF. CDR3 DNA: TGTGCCAGCACCCGAGAAGGGGGGAACACTGAAGCTTTCTTT. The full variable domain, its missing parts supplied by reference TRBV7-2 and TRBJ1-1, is GAGVSQSPSNKVTEKGKDVELRCDPISGHTALYWYRQSLGQGLEFLIYFQGNSAPDKSGLPSDRFSAERTGGSVSTLTIQRTQQEDSAVYLCASTREGGNTEAFFGQGTRLTVV.

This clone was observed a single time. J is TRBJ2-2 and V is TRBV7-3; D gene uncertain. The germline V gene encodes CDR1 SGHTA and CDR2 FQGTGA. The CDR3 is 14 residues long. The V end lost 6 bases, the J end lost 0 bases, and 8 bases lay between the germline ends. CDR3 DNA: TGTGCCAGCAGGACTCGCTCGAACACCGGGGAGCTGTTTTTT. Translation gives CASRTRSNTGELFF. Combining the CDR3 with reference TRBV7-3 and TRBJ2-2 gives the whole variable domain GAGVSQTPSNKVTEKGKYVELRCDPISGHTALYWYRQSLGQGPEFLIYFQGTGAADDSGLPNDRFFAVRPEGSVSTLKIQRTERGDSAVYLCASRTRSNTGELFFGEGSRLTVL.

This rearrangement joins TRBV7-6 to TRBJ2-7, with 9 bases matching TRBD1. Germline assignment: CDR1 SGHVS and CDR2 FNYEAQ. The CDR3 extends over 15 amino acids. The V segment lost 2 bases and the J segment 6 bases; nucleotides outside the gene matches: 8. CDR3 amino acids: CASSLTGGAFVEQYF. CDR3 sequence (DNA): TGTGCCAGCAGCTTAACAGGGGGCGCGTTCGTCGAGCAGTACTTC.

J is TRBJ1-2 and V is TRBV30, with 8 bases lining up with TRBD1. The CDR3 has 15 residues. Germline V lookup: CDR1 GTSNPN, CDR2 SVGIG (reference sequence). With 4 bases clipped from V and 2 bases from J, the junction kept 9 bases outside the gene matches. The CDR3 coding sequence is TGTGCCTGGACCCCCGGACAGGGTCTAAACTATGGCTACACCTTC. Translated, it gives CAWTPGQGLNYGYTF.

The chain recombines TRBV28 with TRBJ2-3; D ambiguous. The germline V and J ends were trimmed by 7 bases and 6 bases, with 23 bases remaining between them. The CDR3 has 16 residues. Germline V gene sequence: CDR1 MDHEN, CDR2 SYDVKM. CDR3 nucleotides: TGTGCCAGCATCGACCCCCTAGGCCGCCCTGGGGATACGCAGTATTTT. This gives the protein CASIDPLGRPGDTQYF. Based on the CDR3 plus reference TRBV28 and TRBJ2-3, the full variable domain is DVKVTQSSRYLVKRTGEKVFLECVQDMDHENMFWYRQDPGLGLRLIYFSYDVKMKEKGDIPEGYSVSREKKERFSLILESASTNQTSMYLCASIDPLGRPGDTQYFGPGTRLTVL.

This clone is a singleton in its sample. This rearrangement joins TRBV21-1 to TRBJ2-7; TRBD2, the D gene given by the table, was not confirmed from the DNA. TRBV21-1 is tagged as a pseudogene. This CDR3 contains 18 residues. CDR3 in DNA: TGTGCCAGCAGCAAAGGGGCTAGCGGGAGCTTACGGACCTACGAGCAGTACTTC. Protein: CASSKGASGSLRTYEQYF.

The CDR3 coding sequence is TGTGCCAGCAGCTCGACAGGGGGCAGAGAGCAGTACTTC. Its protein is CASSSTGGREQYF. The chain recombines TRBV5-6 with TRBJ2-7; 10 bases agree with TRBD1. Looked up from germline, CDR1 is SGHDT and CDR2 is YYEEEE. V shed 3 bases, J shed 7 bases, and the junction held 4 bases outside the gene matches. This CDR3 has 13 amino acids.

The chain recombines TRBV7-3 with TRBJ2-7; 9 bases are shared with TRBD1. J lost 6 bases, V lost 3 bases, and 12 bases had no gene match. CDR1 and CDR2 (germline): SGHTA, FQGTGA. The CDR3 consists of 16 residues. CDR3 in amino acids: CASSFLDGQGSSEQYF. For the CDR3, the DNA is TGTGCCAGCAGCTTCCTCGACGGACAGGGGAGTTCCGAGCAGTACTTC.